Below are 24 T cell receptor beta chains sequenced from a single sample in a study of shared clonotypes between healthy human individuals. TCRdb's copy holds only in-frame clones and misses some; the assay was immunoSEQ multiplex PCR. The table has roughly 2,300,000 clones, 85% to 95% seen once. Source material: naive CD4+ T cells from PBMCs. The subset: CD45RA+ positively selected. Receptor source: a man younger than 35 in good health. Some clones in this sample may be carry-over from other donors' samples.

Details on this clone: A read error may produce the germline difference seen at one junction end. The CDR3 protein is CASSRQSLRAGF. The CDR3 region has the DNA TGTGCCAGTAGTCGGCAGAGTCTGAGGGCAGGCTTC. This chain uses TRBV19 with TRBJ2-7; tentative D call: TRBD2 (5 bases). The CDR3 is made up of 12 amino acids. Looked up from germline, CDR1 is LNHDA and CDR2 is SQIVND (reference sequence). The full variable domain, its missing parts supplied by reference TRBV19 and TRBJ2-7, is DGGITQSPKYLFRKEGQNVTLSCEQNLNHDAMYWYRQDPGQGLRLIYYSQIVNDFQKGDIAEGYSVSREKKESFPLTVTSAQKNPTAFYLCASSRQSLRAGFGPGTRLTVT.

The V gene is TRBV29-1, the J gene TRBJ1-1; D is possibly TRBD1 (6 bases). Germline assignment: CDR1 SQVTM and CDR2 ANQGSEA. The CDR3 covers 13 residues. The DNA for the CDR3 is TGCGGATCGGAGGACAGCATGAACACTGAAGCTTTCTTT. This gives the protein CGSEDSMNTEAFF. The full variable domain, rest sourced from reference TRBV29-1 and TRBJ1-1, is SAVISQKPSRDICQRGTSLTIQCQVDSQVTMMFWYRQQPGQSLTLIATANQGSEATYESGFVIDKFPISRPNLTFSTLTVSNMSPEDSSIYLCGSEDSMNTEAFFGQGTRLTVV.

Of note for this clone: At the DNA level, this CDR3 is encoded by other sequences in the same sample as well. The chain links TRBV18 to TRBJ2-1, with 7 bases identical to TRBD1. This CDR3 is 13 amino acids long. Germline-derived CDR1 and CDR2 are KGHSH and LQKENI. With 2 bases clipped from V and 5 bases from J, the junction kept 0 bases outside the gene matches. This CDR3 is CASSPTGDNEQFF. The DNA of the CDR3 is TGTGCCAGCTCACCAACAGGGGACAATGAGCAGTTCTTC.

This clone has just one count. V gene TRBV9 combines with J gene TRBJ1-1, with 7 bases identical to TRBD1. CDR1 and CDR2 (germline): SGDLS, YYNGEE. Unmatched junction bases numbered 15, after V lost 4 bases and J lost 6 bases. CDR3 length: 16 amino acids. The CDR3 coding sequence is TGTGCCAGCAGCCCAAACCCCAGTCAGGGGGTGGCTGAAGCTTTCTTT. It is translated as CASSPNPSQGVAEAFF.

The chain joins TRBV5-1 to TRBJ2-2; a weak D match, TRBD1 (6 bases). Trimming removed 4 bases from V and 5 bases from J, with 9 bases in between. Germline-derived CDR1 and CDR2 are SGHRS and YFSETQ. The CDR3 has 13 residues. CDR3 in amino acids: CASSAGDTGELFF. The CDR3 nucleotides read TGCGCCAGCAGCGCAGGGGATACCGGGGAGCTGTTTTTT.

The chain joins TRBV4-3 to TRBJ2-3, with D perhaps being TRBD1 or TRBD2 (5 bases each). The length of the CDR3 is 17 residues. Germline CDR1 LGHNA, CDR2 YSLEER. V shed 3 bases and J shed 0 bases, with 16 bases lying between them. The DNA of the CDR3 is TGCGCCAGCAGCCAGGGGACCAGACTCGGTAGCACAGATACGCAGTATTTT. It translates to CASSQGTRLGSTDTQYF.

The J gene is TRBJ2-5, the V gene TRBV7-6, with TRBD1 matching over 8 bases. The CDR3 spans 14 residues. V gave up 4 bases and J gave up 5 bases; unmatched junction bases: 6. Germline CDR1 and CDR2: SGHVS and FNYEAQ. In DNA form, the CDR3 reads TGTGCCAGCAGCTCGACAGGGGAGAGGGAGACCCAGTACTTC. Translation: CASSSTGERETQYF.

The genes are TRBV30 and TRBJ1-2; maybe TRBD1 (5 bases). CDR3 size: 14 residues. CDR1 is GTSNPN and CDR2 is SVGIG in the germline V gene (reference sequence). V lost 1 base and J 4 bases, leaving 13 bases between the germline ends. The CDR3: CAWSGDGGRYGYTF. The DNA for the CDR3 is TGTGCCTGGAGTGGCGACGGGGGACGCTATGGCTACACCTTC.

In the case of this clone: This same CDR3 is encoded by further DNA sequences in the sample. This chain connects TRBV27 to TRBJ1-2; TRBD1 matches at 8 bases. This CDR3 contains 12 residues. Germline V gene data show CDR1 as MNHEY and CDR2 as SMNVEV (reference sequence). J lost 6 bases, V lost 3 bases, and 0 bases had no gene match. CDR3 in amino acids: CASSLTGDGYTF. CDR3 bases: TGTGCCAGCAGTTTGACAGGGGATGGCTACACCTTC.

The count of this clone is one. V usage is TRBV27 and J usage is TRBJ2-6, with D tentatively TRBD2 (7 bases). The CDR3 runs to 16 residues. CDR1 is MNHEY, CDR2 SMNVEV, per germline (reference sequence). Between the trimmed V and J ends, which lost 1 base and 4 bases, there was a span of 11 bases. Written as DNA, the CDR3 is TGTGCCAGCAGTTTATTGACGGGGGGCGGGGCCAACGTCCTGACTTTC. It translates to CASSLLTGGGANVLTF.

A single count supports this clone. The chain uses TRBV6-6 and TRBJ1-2, with D hard to call. The CDR3 is 14 amino acids. Per germline, CDR1 MNHNY and CDR2 SVGAGI (reference sequence). The V end lost 6 bases, the J end lost 7 bases, and 18 bases lay between the germline ends. The CDR3 loop is CASSQSSSGSGYTF. In nucleotides, the CDR3 is TGTGCCAGCAGCCAATCCTCGTCCGGGAGTGGCTACACCTTC.

The gene calls are TRBV6-5 and TRBJ2-5; possibly TRBD1 for D (6 bases). Looked up from germline, CDR1 is MNHEY and CDR2 is SVGAGI. The CDR3 totals 15 residues. Trimming took off 4 bases at V and 2 bases at J, with 14 bases between the two ends. The CDR3 here is CASSLMTGKQETQYF. CDR3 DNA: TGTGCCAGCAGTTTGATGACAGGCAAACAAGAGACCCAGTACTTC.

The V and J genes are TRBV30 and TRBJ1-6; D not certain. CDR3 length: 17 residues. The V end lost 3 bases, the J end lost 4 bases, and 19 bases lay between the germline ends. Germline CDR1 GTSNPN, CDR2 SVGIG (reference sequence). The CDR3 sequence: CAWRPPPAKGYNSPLHF. The CDR3 DNA reads TGTGCCTGGAGACCACCCCCGGCAAAGGGTTATAATTCACCCCTCCACTTT.

The table lists this clone with a count of one. V usage is TRBV5-1 and J usage is TRBJ2-1; 13 positions match TRBD2. CDR3 length: 15 amino acids. With 4 bases clipped from V and 9 bases from J, the junction kept 7 bases outside the gene matches. Germline V CDR1 and CDR2: SGHRS, YFSETQ. This chain's CDR3 is CASSNGLAGEVEQFF. CDR3 in DNA: TGCGCCAGCAGCAATGGACTAGCGGGAGAAGTTGAGCAGTTCTTC.

On this clone: Other DNA variants within this sample encode the same CDR3. The chain uses TRBV5-4 and TRBJ2-1; D remains unclear. CDR1 is SGHNT and CDR2 is YYREEE in the germline V gene (reference sequence). This CDR3 has 16 residues. Trimming pared 0 bases from V and 0 bases from J, leaving 10 bases between. CDR3 nucleotides: TGTGCCAGCAGCTTGGGCGGTGTGGGCTCCTACAATGAGCAGTTCTTC. Amino acids: CASSLGGVGSYNEQFF. Full variable domain (rest looked up from reference TRBV5-4 and TRBJ2-1): ETGVTQSPTHLIKTRGQQVTLRCSSQSGHNTVSWYQQALGQGPQFIFQYYREEENGRGNFPPRFSGLQFPNYSSELNVNALELDDSALYLCASSLGGVGSYNEQFFGPGTRLTVL.

This rearrangement joins TRBV29-1 to TRBJ1-1, with D possibly TRBD1 on 5 matching bases. Trimming cost V 2 bases and J 6 bases, with 16 bases left between them. Germline V gene data show CDR1 as SQVTM and CDR2 as ANQGSEA. There are 14 residues in the CDR3. The CDR3 nucleotides are TGCAGCGTTGAACCCCGACTGGGGGACCCTGAAGCTTTCTTT. Protein sequence: CSVEPRLGDPEAFF. Supplemented by reference TRBV29-1 and TRBJ1-1, the full variable domain reads SAVISQKPSRDICQRGTSLTIQCQVDSQVTMMFWYRQQPGQSLTLIATANQGSEATYESGFVIDKFPISRPNLTFSTLTVSNMSPEDSSIYLCSVEPRLGDPEAFFGQGTRLTVV.

This chain connects TRBV29-1 to TRBJ2-7; D is perhaps TRBD1 or TRBD2 (5 bases each). The germline CDR1 and CDR2 sequences are SQVTM and ANQGSEA. This CDR3 is 12 amino acids long. Trimming left V 5 bases short and J 9 bases short, with 17 bases between. The CDR3, as DNA: TGCAGCGTTCAGGGAATAGGGACCGTGCAGTACTTC. Protein sequence: CSVQGIGTVQYF.

The V gene is TRBV11-2, the J gene TRBJ2-2, with D tentatively TRBD2 (5 bases). The CDR3 sequence is 16 residues long. Germline loops: CDR1 SGHAT, CDR2 FQNNGV. Trimming removed 0 bases at V and 1 base at J, with 9 bases between. In nucleotides, the CDR3 is TGTGCCAGCAGCTTAGATCGAGCGGTGAACACCGGGGAGCTGTTTTTT. It encodes CASSLDRAVNTGELFF.

This chain connects TRBV7-3 to TRBJ1-2, with 7 bases lining up with TRBD1. Germline CDR1 and CDR2: SGHTA and FQGTGA. Trimming cost V 1 base and J 4 bases; bases outside gene matches: 6. The CDR3 has 15 amino acids. Here the CDR3 DNA reads TGTGCCAGCAGCTTAAGTCGGGACAGTACCTATGGCTACACCTTC. Translation: CASSLSRDSTYGYTF.

About this clone: The sample holds other DNA sequences that translate to the same CDR3. The chain joins TRBV9 to TRBJ2-1; 7 bases are a match to TRBD1. J lost 3 bases, V lost 4 bases, and 1 base had no gene match. The CDR3 length is 13 residues. Per the germline V gene, CDR1 is SGDLS and CDR2 is YYNGEE. CDR3 DNA: TGTGCCAGCAGCCGGGACAGCTACAATGAGCAGTTCTTC. It yields the protein CASSRDSYNEQFF.

V usage is TRBV7-3 and J usage is TRBJ2-7; possibly TRBD1 for D (5 bases). This CDR3 comprises 15 residues. V was cut by 2 bases and J by 0 bases, with 11 bases left in between. CDR1 is SGHTA and CDR2 is FQGTGA in the germline V gene. This chain's CDR3 is CASSLYTGGSYEQYF. CDR3 in DNA: TGTGCCAGCAGCTTATACACAGGTGGCTCCTACGAGCAGTACTTC.

The gene calls are TRBV2 and TRBJ1-5; 11 bases agree with TRBD1. Germline V gene data show CDR1 as SNHLY and CDR2 as FYNNEI. The J segment lost 6 bases and the V segment lost 6 bases, leaving 4 bases of the junction unmatched. The CDR3 is 14 amino acids. CDR3 in amino acids: CASSLDRGPQPQHF. In DNA form, the CDR3 reads TGTGCCAGCAGCCTGGACAGGGGGCCTCAGCCCCAGCATTTT.

The chain links TRBV15 to TRBJ2-7; D may be TRBD1 (6 bases). Germline V gene data show CDR1 as LNHNV and CDR2 as YYDKDF (reference sequence). Trimming left V 1 base short and J 7 bases short, with 20 bases between. The CDR3 is 16 amino acids. Here the CDR3 reads CATSRGGTGPLGEQYF. CDR3 DNA sequence: TGTGCCACCAGCAGAGGGGGAACAGGGCCGCTGGGTGAGCAGTACTTC.

The chain joins TRBV6-5 to TRBJ1-5; no definite D call. Trimming stripped 2 bases from V and 6 bases from J, with 11 bases between. The CDR3 covers 14 residues. Germline values: CDR1 MNHEY, CDR2 SVGAGI. CDR3 loop: CASSYSRLGQPQHF. The CDR3 region has the DNA TGTGCCAGCAGTTACAGCCGTTTAGGTCAGCCCCAGCATTTT.